This is a list of T cell receptor beta chains from one sample in a study of response to subunit inactivated influenza vaccine. TCRdb analysed the RT-PCR reads with MiXCR anew, one entry per CDR3 protein. The sample yields hundreds of thousands of distinct CDR3 sequences, around 8% seen once. The source was PBMCs from blood, collected around 2 years after vaccination. These receptors were taken from a man between 50 and 69 years old who received an inactivated influenza vaccine. Both conserved end residues are part of each CDR3. Clone size is stated in some rows and not others, as once, few, many or a class when expanded.

v_call	clone_size	j_call	cdr3_aa
TRBV4-3	-	TRBJ2-2	CASSPDEGRSGELFF
TRBV19	many	TRBJ2-6	CASSGYRGPFSGANVLTF
TRBV12-3/TRBV12-4	many	TRBJ1-1	CASSLGGQRSEAFF
TRBV5-1	-	TRBJ2-4	CASSQDPWEGGITKNIQYF
TRBV5-6	few	TRBJ2-7	CASSLMSGRSSEQYF
TRBV6-1	-	TRBJ1-2	CASRPYLGRDRGLGYTF
TRBV10-3	few	TRBJ2-2	CASLATVSTGELFF
TRBV10-3	few	TRBJ2-7	CAISAGAGQGTSRDYEQYF
TRBV6-2/TRBV6-3	-	TRBJ2-2	CASRFYRNTGELFF
TRBV7-2	many	TRBJ2-7	CASSLARLAATGEQYF
TRBV12-3/TRBV12-4	-	TRBJ1-2	CASSLQLPYGYTF
TRBV12-3/TRBV12-4	few	TRBJ2-4	CASSLQGFGAKNIQYF
TRBV29-1	many	TRBJ2-7	CSVAQGISYEQYF
TRBV4-3	-	TRBJ2-1	CASSFSGGAYEQFF
TRBV11-2	few	TRBJ2-7	CASSLGSSGRYPSYEQYF
TRBV11-2	few	TRBJ1-4	CASSFLGTVPTTNEKLFF
TRBV21-1	many	TRBJ2-5	CASSELKRRGQETQYF
TRBV7-8	few	TRBJ2-7	CASSLVGREQYEQYF
TRBV7-6	few	TRBJ1-1	CASSLVQGWVERAFF
TRBV5-1	many	TRBJ2-1	CASSLEPTGSSYNEQFF
TRBV12-3/TRBV12-4	-	TRBJ1-2	CASSLLKGRGIGYTF
TRBV4-1	many	TRBJ2-1	CASSLQAGINYNEQFF
TRBV28	many	TRBJ2-1	CASSGGALNEQFF
TRBV6-2/TRBV6-3	-	TRBJ2-1	CASNQREGLWEQFF
TRBV19	many	TRBJ2-1	CASRPIYSSYNEQFF
TRBV20-1	many	TRBJ1-1	CSAHKVGRRNTEAFF
TRBV28	many	TRBJ2-1	CASITTERRKDNEQFF
TRBV4-1	many	TRBJ2-2	CASSQDPGRMRTGELFF
TRBV27	-	TRBJ2-2	CASNRGPAVSTGELFF
TRBV7-2	few	TRBJ2-1	CASSSPGQHNEQFF
TRBV14	many	TRBJ2-7	CASSQEIVTSWTSPSYEQYF
TRBV5-1	many	TRBJ2-1	CASSLAGTSGGAYNEQFF
TRBV6-1	-	TRBJ1-2	CASSEGGTNYGYTF
TRBV9	-	TRBJ2-2	CASSSRTSGTGELFF
TRBV11-2	few	TRBJ2-2	CASSFAGTLTGELFF
TRBV27	-	TRBJ1-5	CASSARGTANINQPQHF
TRBV5-1	many	TRBJ1-4	CASRDRRTNEKLFF
TRBV20-1	-	TRBJ2-7	CSAGTYSSYEQYF
TRBV12-3/TRBV12-4	-	TRBJ1-1	CASTNLLDLNTEAFF
TRBV7-2	few	TRBJ2-2	CASSPWRGGPGELFF
TRBV6-1	-	TRBJ1-1	CARSPDRMGTEAFF
TRBV4-1	many	TRBJ2-5	CASSQARTGPSQGQYF
TRBV27	-	TRBJ2-7	CASSLSSIAGEYF